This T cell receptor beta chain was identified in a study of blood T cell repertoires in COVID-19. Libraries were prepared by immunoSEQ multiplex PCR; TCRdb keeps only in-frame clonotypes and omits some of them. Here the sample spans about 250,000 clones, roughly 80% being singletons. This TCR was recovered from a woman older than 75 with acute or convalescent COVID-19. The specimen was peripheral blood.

The CDR3 reads CASSMALLGAGGSTDTQYF. In DNA form, the CDR3 reads TGTGCCAGTAGTATGGCACTCCTCGGAGCGGGAGGGAGCACAGATACGCAGTATTTT. The chain joins TRBV19 to TRBJ2-3; TRBD2 matches 10 bases. The V gene's germline CDR1 is LNHDA and CDR2 SQIVND (reference sequence). CDR3 length: 19 residues. The ends lost 3 bases at V and 0 bases at J; junction bases unmatched: 12.